The 24 T cell receptor beta chains presented below share a single source sample, sequenced in a study of CD8 T cells in ankylosing spondylitis. TCRdb used MiXCR to reprocess the 5' RACE reads, holding one entry per CDR3 protein. The repertoire holds roughly 60,000 distinct CDR3 sequences, with approximately 6% as singletons. Sequenced sample: synovial fluid, either unsorted or a sorted T cell fraction (not recorded which). Receptors were obtained from a male donor with ankylosing spondylitis.

The sample holds a few counts of this clonotype. This chain uses TRBV12-3 or TRBV12-4 with TRBJ2-1; 8 bases align to TRBD1. This CDR3 region has 15 residues. V lost 5 bases, J lost 4 bases, and 7 bases stayed unmatched. For the CDR3, the DNA is TGTGCCAGCAGTCCTCCGGGACAGGATTACAATGAGCAGTTCTTC. This gives the protein CASSPPGQDYNEQFF.

The CDR3 loop is CSVSETGTGPEAFF. The CDR3 DNA reads TGCAGCGTCTCCGAAACAGGGACGGGCCCTGAAGCTTTCTTT. The chain joins TRBV29-1 to TRBJ1-1, with a possible D match to TRBD1 (6 bases). The germline CDR1 and CDR2 sequences are SQVTM and ANQGSEA. This CDR3 comprises 14 residues. Trimming removed 6 bases at V and 6 bases at J, with 20 bases between.

Worth noting for this clonotype: The CDR3 does not close with the conserved phenylalanine or tryptophan, likely indicating a read error. The rearrangement joins TRBV20-1 to TRBJ2-1; D may match TRBD1 or TRBD2 (5 bases each). Between the trimmed V and J ends, which lost 3 bases and 9 bases, there was a span of 18 bases. The CDR3 is 14 amino acids. Germline V CDR1 and CDR2: DFQATT, SNEGSKA (reference sequence). The CDR3 loop is CSASRDPFHPEQFS. CDR3 nucleotides: TGCAGTGCTAGTCGGGACCCTTTTCATCCTGAGCAGTTCTCG.

The CDR3 DNA reads TGTGCCATCAGGGCTAGCGGCAATACCGGGGAGCTGTTTTTT. Amino acid sequence: CAIRASGNTGELFF. The V call is TRBV7-8, the J call TRBJ2-2; TRBD2 matches at 7 bases. This CDR3 contains 14 residues. CDR1 is SGHVS, CDR2 FQNEAQ, per germline. After removal of 10 bases from V and 5 bases from J, the junction contained 10 bases not matched to a gene.

The V call is TRBV28, the J call TRBJ1-5; no clear D. The V end was cut by 11 bases, the J end by 2 bases, with 19 bases between. The CDR3 sequence is 15 residues long. The germline gives CDR1 MDHEN, CDR2 SYDVKM. The CDR3 DNA sequence: TGTGCCGCCCGGAGGGCAGGAAGGGGCAATCAGCCCCAGCATTTT. Amino acids: CAARRAGRGNQPQHF. The entire variable domain, with the rest obtained from reference TRBV28 and TRBJ1-5, is as follows: DVKVTQSSRYLVKRTGEKVFLECVQDMDHENMFWYRQDPGLGLRLIYFSYDVKMKEKGDIPEGYSVSREKKERFSLILESASTNQTSMYLCAARRAGRGNQPQHFGDGTRLSIL.

This chain connects TRBV19 to TRBJ2-1; D remains unclear. Germline values: CDR1 LNHDA, CDR2 SQIVND (reference sequence). Trimming left V 7 bases short and J 4 bases short, with 11 bases between. The CDR3 has 13 amino acids. The CDR3 DNA reads TGTGCCAGTAAGGGTTTGGGGTACAATGAGCAGTTCTTC. Protein sequence: CASKGLGYNEQFF.

This clonotype was observed many times. The chain employs TRBV10-3 and TRBJ2-1, with TRBD2 matching over 8 bases. The CDR3 is 16 residues long. J was trimmed by 6 bases and V by 7 bases; bases with no gene match: 14. Germline V gene sequence: CDR1 ENHRY, CDR2 SYGVKD. DNA for the CDR3: TGTGCCATCACTGATAGCGGGGCCCCTTTATTCAATGAGCAGTTCTTC. Its protein product is CAITDSGAPLFNEQFF.

CDR3 sequence: CSARGWNTGELFF. The CDR3 DNA is TGCAGTGCTAGAGGCTGGAACACCGGGGAGCTGTTTTTT. The V and J genes are TRBV20-1 and TRBJ2-2; D is unclear. CDR1 is DFQATT and CDR2 is SNEGSKA in the germline V gene (reference sequence). The CDR3 is 13 amino acids. The V gene lost 1 base and the J gene lost 1 base, with 4 bases spanning the gap.

This clonotype was found a few times. V gene TRBV19 combines with J gene TRBJ1-3; D perhaps matches TRBD1 (5 bases). CDR1 is LNHDA, CDR2 SQIVND, per germline (reference sequence). The CDR3 contains 15 residues. V was clipped by 7 bases and J by 8 bases, with 21 bases between them. This chain's CDR3 is CASTAGEDGRYTIYF. DNA of the CDR3: TGTGCCAGTACCGCGGGGGAGGACGGACGTTACACCATATATTTT. Based on the CDR3 plus reference TRBV19 and TRBJ1-3, the full variable domain is DGGITQSPKYLFRKEGQNVTLSCEQNLNHDAMYWYRQDPGQGLRLIYYSQIVNDFQKGDIAEGYSVSREKKESFPLTVTSAQKNPTAFYLCASTAGEDGRYTIYFGEGSWLTVV.

This clonotype has a count of ten or more. V usage is TRBV28 and J usage is TRBJ2-5; TRBD1 matches 7 bases. The CDR3 has 16 residues. From germline, CDR1 is MDHEN and CDR2 SYDVKM. With 6 bases clipped from V and 1 base from J, the junction kept 11 bases outside the gene matches. In DNA form, the CDR3 reads TGTGCCAGCAGGACGACAGGGCTGGGAGCCCAAGAGACCCAGTACTTC. Amino acid sequence: CASRTTGLGAQETQYF.

This clonotype was observed many times. The J gene is TRBJ2-7, the V gene TRBV29-1; D is uncertain. Trimming removed 2 bases from V and 0 bases from J, with 2 bases in between. The CDR3 is 11 amino acids. Germline CDR1 reads SQVTM; CDR2 reads ANQGSEA. CDR3 coding DNA: TGCAGCGTTGAATACTCCTACGAGCAGTACTTC. Translated: CSVEYSYEQYF.

There are a few counts of this clonotype. The chain joins TRBV4-3 to TRBJ2-7; D might be TRBD1 or TRBD2, each matching 5 bases. From germline, CDR1 is LGHNA and CDR2 YSLEER. CDR3 size: 17 residues. V lost 2 bases and J 6 bases, leaving 23 bases between the germline ends. CDR3 nucleotides: TGCGCCAGCAGCCAAACGACCGGGACGCAGCCGCACCGCGAGCAGTACTTC. The encoded protein is CASSQTTGTQPHREQYF.

This clonotype appeared many times. The genes are TRBV5-1 and TRBJ2-1, with 8 positions matching TRBD2. Trimming removed 2 bases from V and 7 bases from J; junction bases left unmatched: 8. CDR1 and CDR2 (germline): SGHRS, YFSETQ. The CDR3 is made up of 15 amino acids. The CDR3, as DNA: TGCGCCAGCAGCTTAACGGGGGGGGCGAAGAATGAGCAGTTCTTC. Translation: CASSLTGGAKNEQFF.

This chain links TRBV7-3 with TRBJ2-7; D possibly corresponds to TRBD2 (5 bases). The CDR3 has 15 amino acids. V was pared by 2 bases and J by 4 bases, with 15 bases between. CDR1 is SGHTA, CDR2 FQGTGA, per germline. The CDR3 sequence: CASSLVASKQYEQYF. The CDR3 region has the DNA TGTGCCAGCAGCTTAGTGGCTAGCAAGCAGTACGAGCAGTACTTC.

This clonotype was recorded many times. This sequence joins TRBV5-5 and TRBJ2-3; TRBD2 is a possible D gene (6 bases). The CDR3 spans 12 residues. CDR1 and CDR2 from the germline V gene are SGHKS and YYEKEE (reference sequence). Trimming stripped 6 bases from V and 2 bases from J, with 7 bases between. The CDR3 bases are TGTGCCAGCAAGCGGGTCACAGATACGCAGTATTTT. This translates into CASKRVTDTQYF.

As for this clonotype: Germline and junction disagree at one end, which may indicate a read error. This chain connects TRBV11-1 to TRBJ1-1; D is ambiguous. CDR3 length: 13 residues. Per the germline V gene, CDR1 is SGHAT and CDR2 is FQDESV (reference sequence). Here the CDR3 DNA reads TGTGCCAGTAGCTGGGAGAGGGACACTGAAGCTTTCTTT. Residues: CASSWERDTEAFF.

The genes are TRBV7-6 and TRBJ2-1; the D is unclear. V was shortened by 5 bases and J by 10 bases, with 15 bases between the two germline ends. Looked up from germline, CDR1 is SGHVS and CDR2 is FNYEAQ. CDR3 length: 13 amino acids. CDR3 in amino acids: CASSPTVVGEQFF. CDR3 coding DNA: TGTGCCAGCAGCCCAACGGTGGTTGGGGAGCAGTTCTTC.

The table lists this clonotype with many counts. The rearrangement joins TRBV4-3 to TRBJ1-2; TRBD1 agrees at 8 bases. The CDR3 has 13 residues. The V and J ends lost 3 bases and 5 bases, in that order; junction bases with no gene match: 2. Germline CDR1 and CDR2: LGHNA and YSLEER. CDR3 nucleotide sequence: TGCGCCAGCAGCCACAGGACAGGGTATGGCTACACCTTC. It specifies CASSHRTGYGYTF.

This clonotype was counted ten times or more. This chain links TRBV5-5 with TRBJ2-1; D perhaps matches TRBD2 (5 bases). Germline V gene lookup returns CDR1 SGHKS and CDR2 YYEKEE (reference sequence). The V gene lost 2 bases and the J gene lost 0 bases, with 12 bases spanning the gap. The CDR3 extends over 16 amino acids. CDR3 loop: CASSLRFTSSYNEQFF. As DNA, the CDR3 is TGTGCCAGCAGCTTACGGTTCACTAGCTCCTACAATGAGCAGTTCTTC.

This clonotype was seen ten or more times. The gene calls are TRBV19 and TRBJ1-1; D is unresolved. The CDR3 has 14 residues. V lost 7 bases to trimming and J lost 5 bases, with 17 bases between them. Germline loops: CDR1 LNHDA, CDR2 SQIVND (reference sequence). The CDR3 DNA reads as TGTGCCAGTATGGGAACGTCTCAGCGGACTGAAGCTTTCTTT. Its translation is CASMGTSQRTEAFF.

This clonotype was recorded a few times. The J gene is TRBJ2-2, the V gene TRBV7-2, with D perhaps TRBD1 or TRBD2 (5 bases each). Germline CDR1 SGHTA, CDR2 FQGNSA. Trimming pared 1 base from V and 0 bases from J, leaving 9 bases between. The CDR3 runs 16 residues. The CDR3 protein is CASSLVRGTNTGELFF. In DNA form, the CDR3 reads TGTGCCAGCAGCTTAGTTCGGGGCACGAACACCGGGGAGCTGTTTTTT.

This clonotype occurred a few times. J is TRBJ2-1 and V is TRBV25-1, with TRBD1 matching 9 bases. Germline V gene sequence: CDR1 MGHDK, CDR2 SYGVNS. The V gene end was trimmed by 5 bases and the J gene end by 8 bases; junction bases not matched to a gene: 4. This CDR3 contains 13 residues. The CDR3 sequence: CASSNTGGHEQFF. CDR3 bases: TGTGCCAGCAGTAACACAGGGGGCCATGAGCAGTTCTTC.

This clonotype was seen many times. The chain links TRBV7-2 to TRBJ1-2; D unclear. Looked up from germline, CDR1 is SGHTA and CDR2 is FQGNSA. This CDR3 region has 13 residues. Between the trimmed V and J ends, which lost 7 bases and 2 bases, there was a span of 11 bases. The CDR3 DNA follows: TGTGCCAGCACCCCGGACGGAAACTATGGCTACACCTTC. Protein product: CASTPDGNYGYTF.

The V and J genes are TRBV4-3 and TRBJ2-2, with D uncertain. Germline V gives CDR1 LGHNA, CDR2 YSLEER. The CDR3 has 14 amino acids. The V end was cut by 6 bases, the J end by 1 base, with 9 bases between. The CDR3: CASRFKENTGELFF. In DNA form, the CDR3 reads TGCGCCAGCAGATTCAAGGAGAACACCGGGGAGCTGTTTTTT.